This T cell receptor (beta chain) was identified in a study of blood T cell repertoires in COVID-19 (dated by TCRdb to about 2020). Describing the broader study: Collaborator samples came from the United States, Italy and Spain and covered acute and convalescent phases of COVID-19. The prospective study material was composed of cDNA or gDNA derived from T cells, B-cell-depleted T cells, or PBMCs. Deeply sampled blood TCRbeta repertoires from subjects exposed to, actively infected with, or recovered from COVID-19 were included in the dataset. A freely available public database, intended as a resource for researchers studying the immune response to SARS-CoV-2, is where the repertoires were released. Samples came from the ongoing ImmuneRACE study (first 160 participants) plus 1,254 subjects from 6 global collaborators. Sample metadata almost always included a de-identified subject ID, COVID-19 status, age in years and sex. Where HLA class I and class II types were available, the types were taken from metadata supplied by the sample provider, not from assay-based typing. Summary of the overall study and its limitations: Clinical and demographic metadata were provided uncurated, with the amount varying by source and participant.

The collaborating institutions used their own protocols to collect whole blood in K2EDTA tubes. For TCRbeta analysis, collaborators shipped samples as frozen whole blood, isolated PBMCs, or DNA extracted from either of those sample types. TCRbeta CDR3 regions were amplified from genomic DNA using the immunoSEQ Assay, a bias-controlled multiplex PCR. As for how the authors treated the data: Nucleated cell counts per sample were estimated from amplification of reference gene primers within the assay. Sequence reads were collapsed and filtered to measure the absolute abundance of every unique TCRbeta CDR3 rearrangement. For each sample, productive Simpson clonality was calculated as the square root of Simpson's diversity index over productive rearrangements. TCRdb stores this immuneACCESS table with in-frame sequences only. Part of the clones is absent; in the studies checked, under half of the shortfall reflects unresolved V genes, and no reason is known for the rest. V, J and clone size are those of that table, while D and trimming were read from the DNA. The sample has a few hundred thousand clones on record, nearly 85% of them singletons. The biggest ten clones account for less than 10% of the sample.

Details on this clone: No cognate antigen has been identified for it. Base qualities are not at hand, and no much larger clone is one base apart.

The CDR3 holds 11 amino acids from the cysteine to the phenylalanine. Kept here is only the CDR3 DNA, which spans 33 bases and is read in frame from base 1. For CDR1 and CDR2, the germline V gene (reference sequence) lists LNHDA and SQIVND. Input material: peripheral blood. This clonotype was sampled from a human donor in a cohort sampled during active COVID-19. The chain employs TRBV19 and TRBJ2-1; the D segment cannot be called with confidence. The CDR3 here reads CGSSSYNEQFF. The DNA sequence is as follows: TGTGGTTCGAGCTCCTACAATGAGCAGTTCTTC.